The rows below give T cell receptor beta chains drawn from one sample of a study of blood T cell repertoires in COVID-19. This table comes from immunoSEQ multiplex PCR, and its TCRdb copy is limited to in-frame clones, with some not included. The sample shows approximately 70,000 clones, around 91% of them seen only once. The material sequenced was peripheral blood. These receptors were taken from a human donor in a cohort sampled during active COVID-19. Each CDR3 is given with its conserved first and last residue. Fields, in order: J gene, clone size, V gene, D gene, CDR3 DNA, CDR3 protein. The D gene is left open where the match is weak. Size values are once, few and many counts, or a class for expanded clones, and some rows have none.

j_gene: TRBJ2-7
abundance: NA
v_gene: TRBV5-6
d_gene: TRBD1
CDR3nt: TGTGCCAGCAGCCTGGACAGGGGCTACGAGCAGTACTTC
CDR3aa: CASSLDRGYEQYF

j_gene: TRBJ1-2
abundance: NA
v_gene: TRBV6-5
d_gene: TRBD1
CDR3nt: TGTGCCAGCAGTTACTCGAGGGACAGGGATGGCTACACCTTC
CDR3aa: CASSYSRDRDGYTF

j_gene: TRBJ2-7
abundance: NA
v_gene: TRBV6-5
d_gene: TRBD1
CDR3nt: TGTGCCAGTGGGGCGACAGGGGAGTTCTACGAGCAGTACTTC
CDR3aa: CASGATGEFYEQYF

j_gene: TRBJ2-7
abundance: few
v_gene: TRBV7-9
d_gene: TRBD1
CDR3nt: TGTGCCAGCAGCCCAGAGGGACAGTCCTACGAGCAGTACTTC
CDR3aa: CASSPEGQSYEQYF

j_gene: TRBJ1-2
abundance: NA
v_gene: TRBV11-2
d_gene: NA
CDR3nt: TGTGCCAGCAGCTTAGAACGCCTACCGGTCCAGGTATCTGGCTACACCTTC
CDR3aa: CASSLERLPVQVSGYTF

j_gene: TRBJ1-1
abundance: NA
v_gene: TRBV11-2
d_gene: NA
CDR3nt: TGTGCCAGCAGCTTCCTACGTCCCCGAGACCCTAGGACTGAAGCTTTCTTT
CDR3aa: CASSFLRPRDPRTEAFF

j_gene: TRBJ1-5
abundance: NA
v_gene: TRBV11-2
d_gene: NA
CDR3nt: TGTGCCAGCAGCTTAGGGTTCACTTCCAATCAGCCCCAGCATTTT
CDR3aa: CASSLGFTSNQPQHF

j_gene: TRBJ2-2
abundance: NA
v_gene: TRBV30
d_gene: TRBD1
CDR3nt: TGTGCCTGCCTATTTTTGCCGGGACAGGGGCTAACCTTTGCGAACACCGGGGAGCTGTTTTTT
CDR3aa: CACLFLPGQGLTFANTGELFF

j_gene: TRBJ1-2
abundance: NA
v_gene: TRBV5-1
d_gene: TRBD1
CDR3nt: TGCGCCAGCAGCTTGGGGGACAGGGGAGGTTATGGCTACACCTTC
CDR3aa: CASSLGDRGGYGYTF

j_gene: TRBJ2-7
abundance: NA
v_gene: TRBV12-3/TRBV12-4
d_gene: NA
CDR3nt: TGTGCCAGCCGCCCAGGCCCGGTATACGAGCAGTACTTC
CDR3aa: CASRPGPVYEQYF

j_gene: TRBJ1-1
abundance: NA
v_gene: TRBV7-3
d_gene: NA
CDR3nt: TGTGCCAGCAGCTACCGGGGGGACGGTAGGGGTAACACTGAAGCTTTCTTT
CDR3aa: CASSYRGDGRGNTEAFF

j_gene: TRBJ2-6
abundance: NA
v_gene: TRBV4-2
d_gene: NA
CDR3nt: TGTGCCAGCAGCCAAGATAGCGGAACTGGGGCCAACGTCCTGACTTTC
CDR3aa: CASSQDSGTGANVLTF

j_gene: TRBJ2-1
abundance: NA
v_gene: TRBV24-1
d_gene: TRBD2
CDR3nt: TGTGCCACCAGTGATTTTTCCCCGACTAGCGGCTCCTACAATGAGCAGTTCTTC
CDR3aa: CATSDFSPTSGSYNEQFF

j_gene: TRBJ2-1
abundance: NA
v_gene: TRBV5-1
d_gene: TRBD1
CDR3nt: TGCGCCAGCAGCTTGGCCACGGGGACAGGGGCCCACAATGAGCAGTTCTTC
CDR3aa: CASSLATGTGAHNEQFF

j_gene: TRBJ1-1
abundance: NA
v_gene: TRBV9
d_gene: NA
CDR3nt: TGTGCCAGCAGCCCGTCCGGGAGCCCGGCTGAAGCTTTCTTT
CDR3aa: CASSPSGSPAEAFF

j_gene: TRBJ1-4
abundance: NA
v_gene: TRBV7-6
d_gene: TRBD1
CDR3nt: TGTGCCAGCAGCTGGACAGGGGGCTTCAATGAAAAACTGTTTTTT
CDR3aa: CASSWTGGFNEKLFF

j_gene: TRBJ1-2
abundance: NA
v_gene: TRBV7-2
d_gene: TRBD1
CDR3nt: TGTGCCAGCAGCTTATCGCCACAGGGGCTGGATGGCTACACCTTC
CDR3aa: CASSLSPQGLDGYTF

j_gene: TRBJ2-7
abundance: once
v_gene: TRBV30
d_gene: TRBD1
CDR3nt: TGTGCCTGGCAGGGGGCAGGGTACGAGCAGTACTTC
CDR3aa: CAWQGAGYEQYF

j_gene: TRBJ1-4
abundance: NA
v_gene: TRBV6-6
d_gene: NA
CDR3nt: TGTGCCAGCAGGGTGAGGGAACTGTTTTTT
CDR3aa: CASRVRELFF

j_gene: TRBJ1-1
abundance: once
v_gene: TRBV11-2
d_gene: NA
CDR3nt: TGTGCCAGCAGCTTACATTTCCCCGGACAGACGAACACTGAAGCTTTCTTT
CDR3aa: CASSLHFPGQTNTEAFF

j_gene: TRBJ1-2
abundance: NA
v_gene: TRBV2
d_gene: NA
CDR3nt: TGTGCCAGCAGTCAAATCGGACAGCCCTATGGCTACACCTTC
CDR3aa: CASSQIGQPYGYTF

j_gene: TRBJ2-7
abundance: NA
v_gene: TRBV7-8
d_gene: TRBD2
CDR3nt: TGTGCCAGCAGCTCTAGCGTCCTAGCGGGGGGGCTATTAAACGAGCAGTACTTC
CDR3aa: CASSSSVLAGGLLNEQYF

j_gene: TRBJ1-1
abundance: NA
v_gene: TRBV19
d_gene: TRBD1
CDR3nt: TGTGCCAGTAAACCCCCGGACAGGATGAACACTGAAGCTTTCTTT
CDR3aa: CASKPPDRMNTEAFF

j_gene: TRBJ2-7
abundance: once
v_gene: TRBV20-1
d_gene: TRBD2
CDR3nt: TGCAGTGCCAGTAGCGGGGGGTTTCACTACGAGCAGTACTTC
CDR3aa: CSASSGGFHYEQYF

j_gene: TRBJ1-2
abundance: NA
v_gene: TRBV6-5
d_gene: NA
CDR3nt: TGTGCCAGCAGTTACTCTCGTGACTATGGCTACACCTTC
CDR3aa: CASSYSRDYGYTF

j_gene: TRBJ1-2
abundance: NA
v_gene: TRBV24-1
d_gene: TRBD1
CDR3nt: TGTGCCACCAGCCCCCTTGTTCCCGCTGGGACAGATTATTATGGCTACACCTTC
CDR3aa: CATSPLVPAGTDYYGYTF

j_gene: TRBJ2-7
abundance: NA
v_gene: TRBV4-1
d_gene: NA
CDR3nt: TGCGCCAGCAGCCAAGATCGGGTTAACCACGAGCAGTACTTC
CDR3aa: CASSQDRVNHEQYF

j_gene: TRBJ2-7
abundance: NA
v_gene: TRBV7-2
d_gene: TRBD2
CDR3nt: TGTGCCAGCAGCTGGGCGGGGGGGACCTACGAGCAGTACTTC
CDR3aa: CASSWAGGTYEQYF

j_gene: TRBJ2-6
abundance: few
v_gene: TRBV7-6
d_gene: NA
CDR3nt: TGTGCCAGCAGCTTAGTGGGCAACTCTGGGGCCAACGTCCTGACTTTC
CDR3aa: CASSLVGNSGANVLTF

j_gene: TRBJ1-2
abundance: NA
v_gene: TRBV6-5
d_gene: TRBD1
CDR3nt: TGTGCCGCCCACCGGGACAGGGACCTCTATGGCTACACCTTC
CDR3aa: CAAHRDRDLYGYTF

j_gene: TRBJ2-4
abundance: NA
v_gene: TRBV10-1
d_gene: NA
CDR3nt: TGCGCCAGCAGTCGACAGAAAAACATTCAGTACTTC
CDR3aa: CASSRQKNIQYF

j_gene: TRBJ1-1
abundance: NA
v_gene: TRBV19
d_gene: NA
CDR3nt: TGTGCCAGTAGTATAAGTGCCCTGACAGTAAGCCCACTGAACACTGAAGCTTTCTTT
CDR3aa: CASSISALTVSPLNTEAFF

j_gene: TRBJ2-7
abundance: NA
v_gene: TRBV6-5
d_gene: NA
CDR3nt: TGTGCCAGCATGGGGGCAGCCCGCGAGCAGTACTTC
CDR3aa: CASMGAAREQYF

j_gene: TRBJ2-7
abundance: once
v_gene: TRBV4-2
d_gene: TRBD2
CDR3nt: TGTGCCAGCAGCGGGATAGCGGGGGGGAACTCCTACGAGCAGTACTTC
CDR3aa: CASSGIAGGNSYEQYF

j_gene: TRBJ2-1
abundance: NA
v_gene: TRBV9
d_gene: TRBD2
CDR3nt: TGTGCCAGCAGCGCCGCGGGGGGGCCGTCCTACAATGAGCAGTTCTTC
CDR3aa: CASSAAGGPSYNEQFF

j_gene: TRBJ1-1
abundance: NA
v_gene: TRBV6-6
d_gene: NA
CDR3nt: TGTGCCAGCAGTTACGTTCCGGACAGAGAAGCTTTCTTT
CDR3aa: CASSYVPDREAFF

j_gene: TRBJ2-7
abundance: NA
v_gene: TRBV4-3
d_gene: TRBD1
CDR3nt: TGCGCCAGCAGCCAAGAAACAGGGGGAGCCTACGAGCAGTACTTC
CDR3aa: CASSQETGGAYEQYF

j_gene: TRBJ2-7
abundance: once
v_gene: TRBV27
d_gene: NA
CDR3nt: TGTGCCAGCAGTTGGAGCGATGGAGAGCAGTACTTC
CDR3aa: CASSWSDGEQYF

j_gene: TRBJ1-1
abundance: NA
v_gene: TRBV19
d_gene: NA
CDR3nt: TGTGCCTCTCTAGGGGTGGGAATGAACACTGAAGCTTTCTTT
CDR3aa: CASLGVGMNTEAFF

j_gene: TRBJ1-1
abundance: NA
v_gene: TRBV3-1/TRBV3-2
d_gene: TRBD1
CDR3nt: TGTGCCAGCAGCACTCCGAGGGACAGGTATGTTACTTTCTTT
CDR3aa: CASSTPRDRYVTFF

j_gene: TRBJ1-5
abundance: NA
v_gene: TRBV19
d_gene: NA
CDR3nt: TGTGCCAGTAGGGGCAGAAGGACAGACAATCAGCCCCAGCATTTT
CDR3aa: CASRGRRTDNQPQHF

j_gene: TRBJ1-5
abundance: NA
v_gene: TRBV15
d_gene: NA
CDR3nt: TGTGCCACCAGCAGAGACTTGGGGCAGTTCAATCAGCCCCAGCATTTT
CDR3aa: CATSRDLGQFNQPQHF

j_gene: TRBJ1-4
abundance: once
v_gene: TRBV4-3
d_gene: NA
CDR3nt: TGCGCCAGCAGCCAAGGACTTGGGGGGTACGAAAAACTGTTTTTT
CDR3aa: CASSQGLGGYEKLFF

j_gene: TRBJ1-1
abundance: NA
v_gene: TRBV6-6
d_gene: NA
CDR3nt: TGTGCCAGCAGTCGGGCAGGGTTGGGATTAATGAACACTGAAGCTTTCTTT
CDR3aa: CASSRAGLGLMNTEAFF

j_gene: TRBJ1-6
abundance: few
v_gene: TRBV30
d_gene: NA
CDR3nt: TGTGCCTGGAGTGGTGGACTGACCCTCCACTTT
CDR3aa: CAWSGGLTLHF

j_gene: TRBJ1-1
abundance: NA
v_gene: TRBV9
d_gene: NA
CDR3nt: TGTGCCAGCAGCATGGGACAAATGAACACTGAAGCTTTCTTT
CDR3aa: CASSMGQMNTEAFF

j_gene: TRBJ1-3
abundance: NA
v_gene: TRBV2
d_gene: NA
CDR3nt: TGTGCCAGCAGGCCTAAGGGGGCTGGAAACACCATATATTTT
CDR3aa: CASRPKGAGNTIYF

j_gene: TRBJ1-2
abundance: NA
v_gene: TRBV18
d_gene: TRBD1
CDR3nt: TGTGCCAGCTCTCGGACAGGGGATGGCTACACCTTC
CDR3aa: CASSRTGDGYTF

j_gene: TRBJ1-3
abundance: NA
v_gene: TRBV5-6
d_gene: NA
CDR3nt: TGTGCCAGCAGCTTGTTCCCGGACGCAGGGAACACCATATATTTT
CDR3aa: CASSLFPDAGNTIYF

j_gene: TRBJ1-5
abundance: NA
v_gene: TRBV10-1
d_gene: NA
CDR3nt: TGCGCCAGCAGTGAGTCGCGAAATAGCAATCAGCCCCAGCATTTT
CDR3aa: CASSESRNSNQPQHF

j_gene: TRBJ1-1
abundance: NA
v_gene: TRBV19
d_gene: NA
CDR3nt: TGTGCCAGTAGTATGGAGGGCAGGAGGGCTGAAGCTTTCTTT
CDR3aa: CASSMEGRRAEAFF

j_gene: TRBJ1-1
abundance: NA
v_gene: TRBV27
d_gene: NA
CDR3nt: TGTGCCAGCAGTTGGGCCAGCTTAAACACTGAAGCTTTCTTT
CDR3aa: CASSWASLNTEAFF

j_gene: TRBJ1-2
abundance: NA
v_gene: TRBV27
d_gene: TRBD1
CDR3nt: TGTGCCAGCAGTTTGAACAGGGGGGTCTATGGCTACACCTTC
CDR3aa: CASSLNRGVYGYTF

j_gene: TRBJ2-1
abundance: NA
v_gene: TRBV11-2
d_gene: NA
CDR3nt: TGTGCCAGCAGCTTAGTGAAGGGGCCCCGAGGTCTTTACAATGAGCAGTTCTTC
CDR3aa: CASSLVKGPRGLYNEQFF

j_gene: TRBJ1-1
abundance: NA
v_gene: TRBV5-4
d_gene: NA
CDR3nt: TGTGCCAGCAGCTTGGAGGGGACTGAAGCTTTCTTT
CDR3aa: CASSLEGTEAFF

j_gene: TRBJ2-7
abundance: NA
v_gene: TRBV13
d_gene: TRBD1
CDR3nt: TGTGCCAGCAGCTCGGGACAGGTGCCCTCCTACGAGCAGTACTTC
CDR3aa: CASSSGQVPSYEQYF

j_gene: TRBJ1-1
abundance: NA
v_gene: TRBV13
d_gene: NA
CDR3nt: TGTGCCAGCAGCTTAGGGGACAGCAAAATGAACACTGAAGCTTTCTTT
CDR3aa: CASSLGDSKMNTEAFF